This T cell receptor beta chain was recovered during a study of blood T cell repertoires in COVID-19. On the study more broadly: Some COVID-19 samples were acute and others convalescent; all came from the United States, Italy and Spain.

Trimming removed 5 bases from V and 0 bases from J; junction bases left unmatched: 12. Germline lookup yields CDR1 SEHNR and CDR2 FQNEAQ (reference sequence). The CDR3 sequence is 18 residues long. TCRdb's copy holds only in-frame clones and misses some; the assay was immunoSEQ multiplex PCR. The sample carries about 140,000 clones, around nine tenths recorded once. The rearrangement links TRBV7-9 to TRBJ1-3, with 8 bases aligning to TRBD1. The TCR sequence derives from a man aged 50 to 59 with active or convalescent COVID-19. Sequenced sample: peripheral blood. The CDR3 DNA is TGTGCCAGCAGCACGAGAATTGGACAGGGCCACTCTGGAAACACCATATATTTT. Translation gives CASSTRIGQGHSGNTIYF. The variable domain in full, with the rest retrieved from reference TRBV7-9 and TRBJ1-3, is DTGVSQNPRHKITKRGQNVTFRCDPISEHNRLYWYRQTLGQGPEFLTYFQNEAQLEKSRLLSDRFSAERPKGSFSTLEIQRTEQGDSAMYLCASSTRIGQGHSGNTIYFGEGSWLTVV.